This T cell receptor beta chain came from a study of vaccination effects on CD4 cells after COVID-19. As for the study in general: Convalescent patients, three in all, were sampled both early and late after vaccination. Study-level results: There was marked clonal contraction among infection- and vaccine-induced clones late after vaccination.

TCRdb's copy holds only in-frame clones and misses some; the assay was immunoSEQ multiplex PCR. The sample yields 40,000 to 55,000 clones, about 80% seen once. The CDR3 length is 15 residues. Per germline, CDR1 LGHNA and CDR2 YSLEER. The V end lost 0 bases, the J end lost 1 base, and 9 bases lay between the germline ends. Of note for this clone: What it recognizes is unknown.

Upon completion of roughly ten days in culture, CD4+ T cells were isolated. A positive SARS-CoV-2 PCR test fell between March and December 2020. Each person got two doses of an mRNA SARS-CoV-2 vaccine, BNT162b2 or mRNA-1273. On both days 3 and 7, half of the culture medium was replaced with IL-2 medium. The specimen comprised CD4+ T cells from PBMCs cultured without peptide, sampled after COVID-19 vaccination. The chain combines TRBV4-3 with TRBJ2-5; D is unresolved. This TCR came from a human donor who had a prior SARS-CoV-2 infection. The CDR3 here is CASSQDLRTQETQYF. The CDR3 nucleotides read TGCGCCAGCAGCCAAGATCTCAGGACCCAAGAGACCCAGTACTTC.